This T cell receptor (beta chain) was captured by sequencing in a study of T cell repertoires in cytomegalovirus infection. Points from the study as a whole: Within the response measured ex vivo, HLA-C-restricted CMV-specific TCR beta clonotypes were dominant.

TCRdb itself ran the reads through MiXCR, one entry per CDR3 protein. The data hold 750,000 to 950,000 distinct CDR3 sequences, with around 29% observed a single time. Note on this clonotype: Its target is unknown.

Germline CDR1 MNHEY, CDR2 SVGEGT. This CDR3 is 14 amino acids long. The V gene lost 2 bases and the J gene lost 6 bases, with 10 bases spanning the gap. The chain carries TRBV6-2 or TRBV6-3 and TRBJ2-2, with D perhaps TRBD2 (6 bases). The specimen comprised cultured CD8+ T cells from PBMCs, sampled from culture after CMV antigen stimulation. The receptor comes from a human donor in good health (CMV status not recorded). Some clones in this sample may be carry-over from other donors' samples. CDR3 coding DNA: TGTGCCAGCAGTTACGCGGGGTTCGCCGGGGAGCTGTTTTTT. Its protein is CASSYAGFAGELFF.